This TCR beta chain came from a study of identical twins. The CDR3 consists of 14 residues. Trimming removed 6 bases at V and 5 bases at J, with 17 bases between. Per germline, CDR1 MNHEY and CDR2 SMNVEV (reference sequence). This clonotype has just a few counts. Using its own MiXCR run on the 5' RACE reads, TCRdb lists one record per CDR3 protein. Among about 920,000 distinct CDR3 sequences listed, roughly 12% were seen once. The sample also formed part of further work on yellow fever vaccine responses in identical twins.

Sequencing was done on a sample of PBMCs. The receptor was derived from a young woman in good health. V and J are TRBV27 and TRBJ2-7; D may correspond to TRBD1 or TRBD2 (6 bases each). The CDR3: CASREVGGGHEQYV. CDR3 DNA sequence: TGTGCCAGCAGGGAGGTAGGGGGAGGCCACGAGCAGTACGTC.